The 32 T cell receptor beta chains presented below share a single source sample, sequenced in a study of T cells in localized non-small cell lung cancer. The data were produced by immunoSEQ multiplex PCR, yet TCRdb's version contains in-frame clones alone and is incomplete. The data contain over a thousand clones, 24% of them seen just once; the ten biggest clones take up roughly 18%. Sequencing used normal lung tissue next to the tumor, obtained before any cancer treatment. These receptor sequences come from a female donor at least 60 years old with stage I lung adenocarcinoma.

The rearrangement joins TRBV14 to TRBJ1-3; TRBD1 agrees at 11 bases. The CDR3 spans 14 residues. J lost 2 bases, V lost 7 bases, and 1 base had no gene match. Germline V gene data show CDR1 as SGHDN and CDR2 as FVKESK. CDR3 in amino acids: CASMGQGAGNTIYF. CDR3 bases: TGTGCCAGCATGGGACAGGGGGCTGGAAACACCATATATTTT. The whole variable domain, remainder taken from reference TRBV14 and TRBJ1-3, is EAGVTQFPSHSVIEKGQTVTLRCDPISGHDNLYWYRRVMGKEIKFLLHFVKESKQDESGMPNNRFLAERTGGTYSTLKVQPAELEDSGVYFCASMGQGAGNTIYFGEGSWLTVV.

J is TRBJ1-1 and V is TRBV9, with a possible D match to TRBD1 (6 bases). The germline gives CDR1 SGDLS, CDR2 YYNGEE. This CDR3 comprises 13 residues. V lost 5 bases to trimming and J lost 4 bases, with 12 bases between them. The CDR3 DNA sequence: TGTGCCAGCAGAGCCCGGGACACCACTGAAGCTTTCTTT. Amino acids: CASRARDTTEAFF.

This chain joins TRBV6-8 and TRBJ1-5, with 8 nucleotides matching TRBD1. There are 15 residues in the CDR3. V was pared by 8 bases and J by 5 bases, with 11 bases of the junction left unmatched. Germline V gives CDR1 MNHGY, CDR2 SAAAGT. In nucleotides, the CDR3 is TGTGCCAGCGGCACAGGGGGTAAGGGGGATCAGCCCCAGCATTTT. Translation: CASGTGGKGDQPQHF.

This clone was detected a few times. This chain joins TRBV9 and TRBJ1-5; D call uncertain. CDR1 SGDLS and CDR2 YYNGEE come from the germline V gene. The V end lost 5 bases, the J end lost 5 bases, and 17 bases lay between the germline ends. The CDR3 runs 15 residues. CDR3 nucleotide sequence: TGTGCCAGCAGTGAAGGTGAGAAAACCCATCAGCCCCAGCATTTT. Residues: CASSEGEKTHQPQHF.

The chain uses TRBV19 and TRBJ1-4; TRBD1 matches 7 bases. CDR1 LNHDA and CDR2 SQIVND come from the germline V gene (reference sequence). The ends lost 5 bases at V and 0 bases at J; junction bases unmatched: 3. The CDR3 spans 15 residues. The CDR3 nucleotides read TGTGCCAGTAGTCCCGGGACAGCAACTAATGAAAAACTGTTTTTT. Its protein is CASSPGTATNEKLFF.

This chain connects TRBV9 to TRBJ2-5; no clear D. Germline loops: CDR1 SGDLS, CDR2 YYNGEE. CDR3 length: 12 residues. V lost 5 bases to trimming and J lost 0 bases, with 5 bases between them. CDR3 in amino acids: CASSVDQETQYF. DNA of the CDR3: TGTGCCAGCAGTGTCGACCAAGAGACCCAGTACTTC.

The chain combines TRBV19 with TRBJ1-4; 7 bases are a match to TRBD1. V shed 5 bases, J shed 0 bases, and the junction held 3 bases outside the gene matches. Germline loops: CDR1 LNHDA, CDR2 SQIVND (reference sequence). The CDR3 loop spans 15 amino acids. CDR3 protein: CASSRGTATNEKLFF. CDR3 bases: TGTGCCAGTAGTCGAGGGACAGCAACTAATGAAAAACTGTTTTTT.

This chain links TRBV25-1 with TRBJ1-4, with 9 bases identical to TRBD1. The V gene's germline CDR1 is MGHDK and CDR2 SYGVNS. Unmatched junction bases numbered 7, after V lost 7 bases and J lost 7 bases. The CDR3 sequence is 14 residues long. The CDR3: CASNPGTGTEKLFF. CDR3 nucleotide sequence: TGTGCCAGCAACCCCGGGACAGGGACTGAAAAACTGTTTTTT.

In its sample, this clone is medium-sized. The V call is TRBV11-3, the J call TRBJ2-5; 8 bases agree with TRBD2. The germline CDR1 and CDR2 sequences are SGHNT and YENEEA. V was clipped by 2 bases and J by 2 bases; unmatched bases: 4. This CDR3 region has 15 residues. The CDR3 bases are TGTGCCAGCAGCTTAAGGGCGGGAGGTCAAGAGACCCAGTACTTC. Amino acids: CASSLRAGGQETQYF.

In this sample, this clone is medium-sized (0.01 to 0.1%). The chain carries TRBV11-3 and TRBJ1-3, with 7 bases matching TRBD1. The CDR3 is made up of 15 amino acids. Trimming cost V 5 bases and J 0 bases; bases outside gene matches: 4. The germline V gene has CDR1 SGHNT and CDR2 YENEEA. DNA of the CDR3: TGTGCCAGCAGCCAGAACAGGGGCTCTGGAAACACCATATATTTT. Translation: CASSQNRGSGNTIYF.

The chain carries TRBV28 and TRBJ2-3, with a weak D call TRBD1 (6 bases). Looked up from germline, CDR1 is MDHEN and CDR2 is SYDVKM. This CDR3 region has 14 residues. V was pared by 3 bases and J by 6 bases, with 13 bases between. CDR3 nucleotides: TGTGCCAGCAGTTTGCAGGGGCCCTCGGATACGCAGTATTTT. Amino acids: CASSLQGPSDTQYF.

V and J are TRBV18 and TRBJ1-1; 8 nucleotides agree with TRBD1. Trimming removed 3 bases from V and 5 bases from J; junction bases left unmatched: 11. Germline V gives CDR1 KGHSH, CDR2 LQKENI. The CDR3 spans 16 residues. CDR3 sequence: CASSPTTLDRGTEAFF. DNA of the CDR3: TGTGCCAGCTCACCTACCACCTTAGACAGGGGAACTGAAGCTTTCTTT.

By proportion, this clone is medium-sized. The chain couples TRBV11-3 to TRBJ2-4; 10 bases align to TRBD1. The germline gives CDR1 SGHNT, CDR2 YENEEA. The J segment lost 10 bases and the V segment lost 2 bases, leaving 8 bases of the junction unmatched. This CDR3 is built from 15 residues. CDR3 sequence: CASSLTDRGRRIQYF. The DNA of the CDR3 is TGTGCCAGCAGCTTAACTGACAGGGGGCGTCGAATTCAGTACTTC.

This clone has more than one count but fewer than ten. The rearrangement links TRBV11-3 to TRBJ1-5; D is unresolved. The CDR3 is made up of 15 amino acids. In germline, CDR1 is SGHNT, CDR2 YENEEA. V was pared by 5 bases and J by 0 bases, with 11 bases between. In DNA form, the CDR3 reads TGTGCCAGCAGCCGAACACAACTTAGCAATCAGCCCCAGCATTTT. It codes for CASSRTQLSNQPQHF.

The chain recombines TRBV11-3 with TRBJ2-5, with D hard to call. V was trimmed by 1 base and J by 2 bases, leaving 11 bases between them. The CDR3 totals 15 residues. The germline gives CDR1 SGHNT, CDR2 YENEEA. The CDR3 region is CASSLGAQNQETQYF. DNA of the CDR3: TGTGCCAGCAGCTTAGGGGCCCAGAATCAAGAGACCCAGTACTTC.

In this sample, this clone turned up a few times. The V and J genes are TRBV4-1 and TRBJ2-3, with D possibly being TRBD1 (7 bases). V lost 1 base and J lost 1, with 15 bases in between. Germline V gene lookup returns CDR1 MGHRA and CDR2 YSYEKL. The CDR3 is 17 amino acids. The CDR3 reads CASSQGGAGGGTDTQYF. For the CDR3, the DNA is TGCGCCAGCAGCCAAGGGGGGGCAGGGGGAGGCACAGATACGCAGTATTTT.

This clone has a handful of counts. This chain joins TRBV14 and TRBJ1-2; D gene unclear. CDR3 size: 14 residues. The V gene lost 0 bases and the J gene lost 8 bases, with 13 bases spanning the gap. Germline V gene data show CDR1 as SGHDN and CDR2 as FVKESK. In nucleotides, the CDR3 is TGTGCCAGCAGCCAAGATCGGTTTCAACAAGGCTACACCTTC. Its protein product is CASSQDRFQQGYTF.

This rearrangement joins TRBV9 to TRBJ2-6, with TRBD1 as a possible D gene (6 bases). CDR3 size: 19 residues. From germline, CDR1 is SGDLS and CDR2 YYNGEE. V dropped 0 bases and J dropped 0 bases, with 16 bases sitting between them. CDR3 nucleotides: TGTGCCAGCAGCGTAGGGAAGGACAGTATCTACTCTGGGGCCAACGTCCTGACTTTC. The encoded protein is CASSVGKDSIYSGANVLTF.

The rearrangement links TRBV11-3 to TRBJ2-2; D may correspond to TRBD1 or TRBD2 (6 bases each). The germline gives CDR1 SGHNT, CDR2 YENEEA. The CDR3 spans 19 residues. The ends were cut back, 4 bases at V and 7 bases at J, with 28 bases in the middle. CDR3 region: CASSSTGTSSFGSSGELFF. The CDR3 DNA reads TGTGCCAGCAGCTCTACCGGGACAAGTTCCTTCGGGAGCAGCGGGGAGCTGTTTTTT.

This clone has more than one count but fewer than ten. At one boundary the junction diverges from the germline segment, which might be a read error. V gene TRBV6-8 combines with J gene TRBJ1-6; TRBD1 agrees at 7 bases. The CDR3 runs 15 residues. Germline V gene lookup returns CDR1 MNHGY and CDR2 SAAAGT. CDR3 in amino acids: CASRYYRDSNSPLHF. As DNA, the CDR3 is TGTGCCAGCAGGTACTACCGGGACAGCAATTCACCCCTCCACTTT.

This clone is categorized as medium-sized (0.01 to 0.1%). The rearrangement uses TRBV11-3 and TRBJ2-7, with D possibly being TRBD1 (5 bases). Trimming removed 2 bases from V and 3 bases from J, with 11 bases in between. The length of the CDR3 is 14 residues. The germline gives CDR1 SGHNT, CDR2 YENEEA. CDR3: CASSLQGWSYEQYF. The CDR3 DNA is TGTGCCAGCAGCTTACAGGGATGGAGCTACGAGCAGTACTTC.

There are a few counts of this clone. The J gene is TRBJ1-1, the V gene TRBV9, with D perhaps TRBD1 (6 bases). Germline V gives CDR1 SGDLS, CDR2 YYNGEE. With 4 bases removed from V and 8 bases from J, the gap between germline ends came to 15 bases. The CDR3 length is 13 residues. Here the CDR3 reads CASSLNVGTEAFF. Here the CDR3 DNA reads TGTGCCAGCAGCTTAAACGTGGGGACAGAAGCTTTCTTT.

This rearrangement joins TRBV5-1 to TRBJ2-3; D is perhaps TRBD2 (7 bases). The V gene lost 6 bases and the J gene lost 0 bases, with 17 bases spanning the gap. CDR3 length equals 16 residues. Looked up from germline, CDR1 is SGHRS and CDR2 is YFSETQ. For the CDR3, the DNA is TGCGCCAGCACTATTGGGGGGGGCACAAGCACAGATACGCAGTATTTT. Protein product: CASTIGGGTSTDTQYF.

The chain joins TRBV19 to TRBJ1-5; 8 nucleotides agree with TRBD1. The V and J ends lost 3 bases and 6 bases, in that order; junction bases with no gene match: 10. In germline, CDR1 is LNHDA, CDR2 SQIVND (reference sequence). This CDR3 spans 16 amino acids. CDR3 sequence reads: CASSIKGQGALQPQHF. The CDR3 coding sequence is TGTGCCAGTAGTATCAAGGGCCAGGGGGCACTTCAGCCCCAGCATTTT. Full variable domain (outside the CDR3, taken from reference TRBV19 and TRBJ1-5): DGGITQSPKYLFRKEGQNVTLSCEQNLNHDAMYWYRQDPGQGLRLIYYSQIVNDFQKGDIAEGYSVSREKKESFPLTVTSAQKNPTAFYLCASSIKGQGALQPQHFGDGTRLSIL.

The chain joins TRBV7-6 to TRBJ2-1, with D hard to call. Germline CDR1 reads SGHVS; CDR2 reads FNYEAQ. This CDR3 region has 15 residues. V was trimmed by 4 bases and J by 0 bases, leaving 10 bases between them. The CDR3 nucleotides are TGTGCCAGCAGCTCATGGGTGAGCTCCTACAATGAGCAGTTCTTC. It is translated as CASSSWVSSYNEQFF.

This clone came up a few times. The chain couples TRBV19 to TRBJ1-1, with D hard to call. V dropped 2 bases and J dropped 1 base, with 14 bases sitting between them. The CDR3 length is 16 residues. The germline V gene encodes CDR1 LNHDA and CDR2 SQIVND (reference sequence). In nucleotides, the CDR3 is TGTGCCAGTAGTATATCCCTCAAGGTTTCGAACACTGAAGCTTTCTTT. Protein: CASSISLKVSNTEAFF.

This clone was counted between two and nine times. V is TRBV2 and J is TRBJ1-5, with D uncertain. The germline V gene encodes CDR1 SNHLY and CDR2 FYNNEI. The CDR3 is 14 residues long. V shed 2 bases and J shed 4 bases, with 9 bases lying between them. In DNA, the CDR3 is TGTGCCAGCAGTGAACGAGGGATGAATCAGCCCCAGCATTTT. The encoded protein is CASSERGMNQPQHF.

By share of the sample, this clone is large. The rearrangement links TRBV25-1 to TRBJ2-7; TRBD1 agrees at 9 bases. Germline loops: CDR1 MGHDK, CDR2 SYGVNS. The CDR3 sequence is 17 residues long. The V and J ends lost 4 bases and 0 bases, in that order; junction bases with no gene match: 10. For the CDR3, the DNA is TGTGCCAGCAGTGCTAGGCCGGGACAGGGAAGCTCCTACGAGCAGTACTTC. This codes for CASSARPGQGSSYEQYF.

The chain employs TRBV29-1 and TRBJ2-5; D unclear. Germline CDR1 is SQVTM and CDR2 is ANQGSEA. This CDR3 has 14 residues. The V end lost 4 bases, the J end lost 0 bases, and 12 bases lay between the germline ends. The CDR3 DNA reads TGCAGCGTTGTTCATCCTTTGTACCAAGAGACCCAGTACTTC. Translation: CSVVHPLYQETQYF.

This clone has more than one count but fewer than ten. The chain recombines TRBV19 with TRBJ1-1; D is unclear. V dropped 3 bases and J dropped 1 base, with 12 bases sitting between them. The CDR3 has 15 residues. From germline, CDR1 is LNHDA and CDR2 SQIVND (reference sequence). CDR3 sequence: CASSIPIGRNTEAFF. Written as DNA, the CDR3 is TGTGCCAGTAGTATTCCCATCGGGAGGAACACTGAAGCTTTCTTT. Full variable domain (remainder filled in from reference TRBV19 and TRBJ1-1): DGGITQSPKYLFRKEGQNVTLSCEQNLNHDAMYWYRQDPGQGLRLIYYSQIVNDFQKGDIAEGYSVSREKKESFPLTVTSAQKNPTAFYLCASSIPIGRNTEAFFGQGTRLTVV.

By share, this clone counts as medium-sized. Additional DNA sequences in this sample encode the identical CDR3. V and J are TRBV11-3 and TRBJ1-2, with 10 nucleotides matching TRBD1. Per germline, CDR1 SGHNT and CDR2 YENEEA. The junction had 2 bases not matched to a gene; V was cut back by 5 bases and J by 2 bases. The CDR3 covers 14 residues. The CDR3 protein is CASSPGQGNYGYTF. As DNA, the CDR3 is TGTGCCAGCAGCCCGGGACAGGGGAACTATGGCTACACCTTC.

The J gene is TRBJ2-7, the V gene TRBV6-8; D remains ambiguous. The CDR3 loop spans 13 amino acids. Germline CDR1 and CDR2: MNHGY and SAAAGT. V was cut by 0 bases and J by 6 bases, with 9 bases left in between. DNA for the CDR3: TGTGCCAGCAGTTACTCACCCTTTACCGAGCAGTACTTC. Translating gives CASSYSPFTEQYF.